These T cell receptor beta chains were read from a single sample in a study of technical replicates of blood from a few donors. Repertoires were generated with immunoSEQ multiplex PCR, while TCRdb's copy carries only in-frame clones and drops some. The sample includes more than 65,000 clones, roughly 93% of them seen just once. The sequenced material came from T cells isolated from PBMCs. All receptors come from a human donor in good health. Both conserved end residues are part of each CDR3. D genes are given only for firm matches. Size values are once, few and many counts, or a class for expanded clones, and some rows have none.

J gene | V gene | clone size | D gene | CDR3 protein | CDR3 DNA
TRBJ1-2 | TRBV27 | - | - | CASSLQGRDGYTF | TGTGCCAGCAGTTTACAGGGGCGGGATGGCTACACCTTC
TRBJ1-1 | TRBV11-2 | once | - | CASSQFRGNTEAFF | TGTGCCAGCAGCCAATTCAGGGGTAACACTGAAGCTTTCTTT
TRBJ1-4 | TRBV11-2 | - | - | CASSLGQNNEKLFF | TGTGCCAGCAGCCTAGGACAGAATAATGAAAAACTGTTTTTT
TRBJ2-4 | TRBV2 | - | TRBD1 | CASNTGGIQYF | TGTGCCAGCAACACAGGGGGCATTCAGTACTTC
TRBJ2-7 | TRBV28 | - | TRBD1 | CASGDSFSYEQYF | TGTGCCAGCGGGGACAGTTTCTCCTACGAGCAGTACTTC
TRBJ2-7 | TRBV29-1 | once | TRBD1 | CSVSGGGYEQYF | TGCAGCGTGTCAGGGGGCGGTTACGAGCAGTACTTC
TRBJ2-7 | TRBV6-5 | - | - | CASSYTQGVKIYEQYF | TGTGCCAGCAGTTATACACAGGGAGTTAAGATATACGAGCAGTACTTC
TRBJ2-3 | TRBV19 | - | TRBD2 | CASSWASGRDTQYF | TGTGCCAGTAGTTGGGCTAGCGGGAGGGATACGCAGTATTTT
TRBJ2-1 | TRBV6-6 | - | TRBD2 | CASSSTSGSNEQFF | TGTGCCAGCAGTTCTACTAGCGGGAGCAATGAGCAGTTCTTC
TRBJ2-1 | TRBV6-6 | - | - | CASSFRVGQFF | TGTGCCAGCAGTTTCAGGGTAGGGCAGTTCTTC
TRBJ2-2 | TRBV27 | - | - | CASSLQFTGELFF | TGTGCCAGCAGTTTACAGTTTACCGGGGAGCTGTTTTTT
TRBJ2-1 | TRBV7-3 | - | - | CASSLLDAGGGSYNEQFF | TGTGCCAGCAGCTTACTAGATGCGGGCGGTGGCTCCTACAATGAGCAGTTCTTC
TRBJ2-7 | TRBV4-3 | - | - | CASSQEAFYEQYF | TGCGCCAGCAGCCAAGAGGCCTTCTACGAGCAGTACTTC
TRBJ2-2 | TRBV7-9 | - | - | CASSRGGRAGTGELFF | TGTGCCAGCAGCCGCGGTGGGCGAGCGGGTACCGGGGAGCTGTTTTTT
TRBJ2-7 | TRBV14 | - | - | CASSQVGGTSYEQYF | TGTGCCAGCAGCCAAGTAGGAGGGACGAGCTACGAGCAGTACTTC
TRBJ2-3 | TRBV7-3 | - | TRBD2 | CASSLGGSSADTQYF | TGTGCCAGCAGCTTAGGCGGGAGCAGCGCAGATACGCAGTATTTT
TRBJ2-7 | TRBV27 | - | TRBD2 | CASSSGLGRGEQYF | TGTGCCAGCAGTTCAGGACTAGGAAGGGGCGAGCAGTACTTC
TRBJ1-1 | TRBV29-1 | - | TRBD1 | CSALTGYTEAFF | TGCAGCGCGTTGACAGGGTACACTGAAGCTTTCTTT
TRBJ1-2 | TRBV6-5 | - | - | CASSYKSTYGYTF | TGTGCCAGCAGTTATAAGTCTACCTATGGCTACACCTTC
TRBJ2-1 | TRBV6-5 | - | - | CASSYGRDYEQFF | TGTGCCAGCAGTTACGGAAGAGACTATGAGCAGTTCTTC
TRBJ2-6 | TRBV5-8 | once | - | CASSLYRDNSGANVLTF | TGTGCCAGCAGCTTATACAGGGATAACTCTGGGGCCAACGTCCTGACTTTC
TRBJ2-7 | TRBV6-1 | - | - | CATRPDSFYEQYF | TGTGCCACTAGGCCGGACAGTTTCTACGAGCAGTACTTC